This T cell receptor (beta chain) was observed in a study of blood T cell repertoires in COVID-19. In the study overall: PBMCs, B-cell-depleted T cells, or T cells were the source of the cDNA or gDNA that made up the material.

Some clones are missing from TCRdb's copy, which holds only in-frame ones; the method was immunoSEQ multiplex PCR. The data show about 160,000 clones, about 80% seen once. The TCR was taken from a man aged 45-65 years who had recovered from COVID-19. Sequenced material: PBMCs or T cells enriched from blood (not recorded which).

The CDR3 coding sequence is TGTGCCGCGCGGGGGAACTATGGCTACACCTTC. It codes for CAARGNYGYTF. The gene calls are TRBV27 and TRBJ1-2, with D maybe TRBD1 (5 bases). Germline V gene lookup returns CDR1 MNHEY and CDR2 SMNVEV (reference sequence). The CDR3 contains 11 residues. V was trimmed by 11 bases and J by 2 bases, leaving 9 bases between them.